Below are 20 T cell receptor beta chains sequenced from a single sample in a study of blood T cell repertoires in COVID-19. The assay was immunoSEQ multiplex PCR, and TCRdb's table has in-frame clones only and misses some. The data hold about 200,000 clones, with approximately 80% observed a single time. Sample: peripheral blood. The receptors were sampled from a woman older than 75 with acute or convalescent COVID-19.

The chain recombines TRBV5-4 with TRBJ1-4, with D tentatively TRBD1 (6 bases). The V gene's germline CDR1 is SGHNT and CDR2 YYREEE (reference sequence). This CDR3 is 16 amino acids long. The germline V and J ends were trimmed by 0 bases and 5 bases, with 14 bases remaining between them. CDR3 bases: TGTGCCAGCAGCTTGGTGGGGGACGGGACAAATGAAAAACTGTTTTTT. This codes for CASSLVGDGTNEKLFF.

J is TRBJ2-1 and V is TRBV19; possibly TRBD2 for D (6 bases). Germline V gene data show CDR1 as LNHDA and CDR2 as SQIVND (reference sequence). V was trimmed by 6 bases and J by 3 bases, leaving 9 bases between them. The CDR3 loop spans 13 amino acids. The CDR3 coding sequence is TGTGCCAGTAGGGGGGGACTCTACAATGAGCAGTTCTTC. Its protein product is CASRGGLYNEQFF.

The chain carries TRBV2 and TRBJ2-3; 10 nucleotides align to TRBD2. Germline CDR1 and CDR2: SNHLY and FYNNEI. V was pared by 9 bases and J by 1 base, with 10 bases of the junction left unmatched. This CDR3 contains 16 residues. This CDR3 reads CASLLLLAGGTDTQYF. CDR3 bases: TGTGCCAGTTTACTCCTCCTAGCGGGAGGCACAGATACGCAGTATTTT.

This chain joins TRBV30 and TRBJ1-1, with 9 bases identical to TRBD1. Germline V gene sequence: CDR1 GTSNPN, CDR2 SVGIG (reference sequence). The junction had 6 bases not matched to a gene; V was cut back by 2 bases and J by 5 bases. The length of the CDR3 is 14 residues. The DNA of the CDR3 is TGTGCCTGGAGTCTCGACAGGGGGGCGACTGAAGCTTTCTTT. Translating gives CAWSLDRGATEAFF.

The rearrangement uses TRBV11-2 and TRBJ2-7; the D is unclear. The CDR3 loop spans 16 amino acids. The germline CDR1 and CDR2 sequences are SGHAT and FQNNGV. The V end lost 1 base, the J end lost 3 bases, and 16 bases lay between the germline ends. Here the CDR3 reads CASSLAGGSQGYEQYF. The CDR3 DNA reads TGTGCCAGCAGCTTAGCCGGCGGATCTCAAGGCTACGAGCAGTACTTC.

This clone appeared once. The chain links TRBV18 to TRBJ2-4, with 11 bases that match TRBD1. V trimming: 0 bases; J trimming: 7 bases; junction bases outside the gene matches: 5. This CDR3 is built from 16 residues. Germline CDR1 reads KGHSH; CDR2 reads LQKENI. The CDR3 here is CASSPPGQGVTNIQYF. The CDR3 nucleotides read TGTGCCAGCTCACCACCGGGACAGGGGGTAACGAACATTCAGTACTTC.

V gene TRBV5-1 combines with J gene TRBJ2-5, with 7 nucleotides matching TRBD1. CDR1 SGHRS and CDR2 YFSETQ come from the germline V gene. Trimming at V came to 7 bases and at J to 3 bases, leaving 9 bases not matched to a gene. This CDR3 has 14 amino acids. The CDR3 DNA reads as TGCGCCAGCGGGGTGGACAGGATTGAAGAGACCCAGTACTTC. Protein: CASGVDRIEETQYF. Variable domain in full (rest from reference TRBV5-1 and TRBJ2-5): KAGVTQTPRYLIKTRGQQVTLSCSPISGHRSVSWYQQTPGQGLQFLFEYFSETQRNKGNFPGRFSGRQFSNSRSEMNVSTLELGDSALYLCASGVDRIEETQYFGPGTRLLVL.

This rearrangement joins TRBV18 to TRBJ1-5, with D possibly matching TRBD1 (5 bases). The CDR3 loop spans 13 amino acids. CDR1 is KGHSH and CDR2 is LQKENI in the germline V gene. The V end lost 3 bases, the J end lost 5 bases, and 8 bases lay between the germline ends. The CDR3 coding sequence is TGTGCCAGCTCACCGGGGGGGTATCAGCCCCAGCATTTT. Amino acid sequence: CASSPGGYQPQHF.

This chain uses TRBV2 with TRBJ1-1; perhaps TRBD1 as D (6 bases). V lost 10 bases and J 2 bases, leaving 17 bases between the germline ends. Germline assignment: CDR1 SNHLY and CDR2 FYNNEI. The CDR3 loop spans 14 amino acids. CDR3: CAMGAHSANTEAFF. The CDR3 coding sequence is TGTGCCATGGGGGCACACTCTGCCAACACTGAAGCTTTCTTT.

The CDR3 bases are TGTGCCAGCAGCAGCCCACCGGGACTAGCGGGGGGGCGCCAAGAGACCCAGTACTTC. Its protein product is CASSSPPGLAGGRQETQYF. The chain joins TRBV7-2 to TRBJ2-5; 16 nucleotides line up with TRBD2. J was trimmed by 1 base and V by 5 bases; bases with no gene match: 10. In germline, CDR1 is SGHTA, CDR2 FQGNSA. This CDR3 spans 19 amino acids.

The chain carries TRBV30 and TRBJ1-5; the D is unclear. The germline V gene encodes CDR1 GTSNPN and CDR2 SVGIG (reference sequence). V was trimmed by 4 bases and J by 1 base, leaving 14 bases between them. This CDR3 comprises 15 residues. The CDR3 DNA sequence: TGTGCCTGGACCGCCGGGAGCGAGAGCAATCAGCCCCAGCATTTT. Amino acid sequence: CAWTAGSESNQPQHF.

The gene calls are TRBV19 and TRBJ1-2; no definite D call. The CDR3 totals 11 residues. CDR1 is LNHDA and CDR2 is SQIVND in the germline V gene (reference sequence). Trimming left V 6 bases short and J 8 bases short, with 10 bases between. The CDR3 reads CASRSQEGYTF. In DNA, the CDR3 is TGTGCCAGTAGATCGCAGGAAGGCTACACCTTC. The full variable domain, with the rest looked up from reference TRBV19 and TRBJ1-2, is DGGITQSPKYLFRKEGQNVTLSCEQNLNHDAMYWYRQDPGQGLRLIYYSQIVNDFQKGDIAEGYSVSREKKESFPLTVTSAQKNPTAFYLCASRSQEGYTFGSGTRLTVV.

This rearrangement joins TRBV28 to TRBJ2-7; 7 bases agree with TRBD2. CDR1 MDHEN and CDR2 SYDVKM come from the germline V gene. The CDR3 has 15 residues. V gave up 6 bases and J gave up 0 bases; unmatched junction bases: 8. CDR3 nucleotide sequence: TGTGCCAGCAGCGGGGAGGGGTTTATCTCCTACGAGCAGTACTTC. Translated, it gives CASSGEGFISYEQYF.

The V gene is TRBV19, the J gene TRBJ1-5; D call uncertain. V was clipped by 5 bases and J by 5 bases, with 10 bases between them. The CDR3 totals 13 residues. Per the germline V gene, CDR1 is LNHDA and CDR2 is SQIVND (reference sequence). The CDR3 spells CASSSEGDQPQHF. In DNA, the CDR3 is TGTGCCAGTAGTTCAGAGGGAGATCAGCCCCAGCATTTT.

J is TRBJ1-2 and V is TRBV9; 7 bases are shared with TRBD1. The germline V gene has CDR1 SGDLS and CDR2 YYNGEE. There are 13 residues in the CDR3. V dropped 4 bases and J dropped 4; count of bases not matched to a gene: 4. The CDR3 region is CASSTQGVYGYTF. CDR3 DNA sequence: TGTGCCAGCAGCACCCAGGGGGTCTATGGCTACACCTTC.

The CDR3 DNA reads TGTGCCAGCAGCGTAGGGGCACTAGCGGGAGAGACCCAGTACTTC. As protein: CASSVGALAGETQYF. The chain employs TRBV9 and TRBJ2-5; 9 positions agree with TRBD2. Losses at the gene ends were 0 bases for V and 4 bases for J; bases not matched to a gene: 4. CDR1 and CDR2 from the germline V gene are SGDLS and YYNGEE. The CDR3 spans 15 residues.

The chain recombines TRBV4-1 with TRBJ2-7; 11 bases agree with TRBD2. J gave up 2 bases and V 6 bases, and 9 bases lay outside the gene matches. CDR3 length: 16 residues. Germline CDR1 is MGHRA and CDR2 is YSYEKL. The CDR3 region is CASRSTSGSSAYEQYF. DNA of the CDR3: TGCGCCAGCAGGAGTACTAGCGGGAGTTCGGCCTACGAGCAGTACTTC.

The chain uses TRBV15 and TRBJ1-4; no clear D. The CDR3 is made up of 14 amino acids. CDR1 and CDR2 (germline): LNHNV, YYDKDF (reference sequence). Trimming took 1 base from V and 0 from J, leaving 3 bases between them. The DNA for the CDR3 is TGTGCCACCAGCAGAGGGCCAACTAATGAAAAACTGTTTTTT. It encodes CATSRGPTNEKLFF. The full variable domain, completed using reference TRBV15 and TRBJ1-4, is DAMVIQNPRYQVTQFGKPVTLSCSQTLNHNVMYWYQQKSSQAPKLLFHYYDKDFNNEADTPDNFQSRRPNTSFCFLDIRSPGLGDTAMYLCATSRGPTNEKLFFGSGTQLSVL.

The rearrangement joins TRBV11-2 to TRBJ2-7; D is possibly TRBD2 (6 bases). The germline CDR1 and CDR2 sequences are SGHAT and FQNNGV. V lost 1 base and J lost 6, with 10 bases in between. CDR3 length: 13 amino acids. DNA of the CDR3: TGTGCCAGCAGCTTAGTCGGTAGCGGCGAGCAGTACTTC. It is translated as CASSLVGSGEQYF.

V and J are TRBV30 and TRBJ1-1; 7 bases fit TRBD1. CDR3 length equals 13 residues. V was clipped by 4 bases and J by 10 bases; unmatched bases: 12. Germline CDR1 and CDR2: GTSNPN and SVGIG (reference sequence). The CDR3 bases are TGTGCCTGGAACCAAGGTGGGGGACAGCGAGCTTTCTTT. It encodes CAWNQGGGQRAFF.